The 16 T cell receptor beta chains given below trace back to one sample, sequenced in a study of T cells after yellow fever vaccination (dated by TCRdb to between 2017 and 2020). Receptors were amplified or captured by 5' RACE. Instrument on record: Illumina HiSeq 2500. TCRdb reworked the public reads: Q25 trimming with fastp, MiXCR clone assembly, productive beta chains retained. Each entry is one CDR3 protein sequence, shown with its most common DNA and genes. The sample table lists 300,000 to 450,000 distinct CDR3 sequences, approximately 6% of them with a count of one. 15% of the sample lies in the top ten. This specimen's treatment or condition label, per the study, means: live attenuated yellow fever vaccine strain. The specimen comprised PBMCs, sampled 5 days after the yellow fever booster vaccination. These receptors all stem from a man between 25 and 39 years old who received the YFV17D yellow fever vaccine.

This chain connects TRBV23-1 to TRBJ2-5, with TRBD2 matching over 11 bases. TRBV23-1 belongs to the ORF category, with a function that is uncertain. There are 17 residues in the CDR3. V gave up 0 bases and J gave up 3 bases; unmatched junction bases: 6. CDR3: CASSQSHSGRAEETQYF. The CDR3 coding sequence is TGCGCCAGCAGTCAATCCCATAGCGGGAGGGCCGAAGAGACCCAGTACTTC.

This clonotype has a count of ten or more. The V call is TRBV20-1, the J call TRBJ2-1; 8 nucleotides match TRBD2. J was trimmed by 6 bases and V by 6 bases; bases with no gene match: 10. The CDR3 sequence is 14 residues long. Germline V gene data show CDR1 as DFQATT and CDR2 as SNEGSKA (reference sequence). The CDR3 loop is CSALPGLVANEQFF. The CDR3 DNA follows: TGCAGTGCCTTGCCGGGACTAGTAGCCAATGAGCAGTTCTTC.

The V call is TRBV7-2, the J call TRBJ2-7; 12 nucleotides agree with TRBD2. This CDR3 spans 13 amino acids. V dropped 6 bases and J dropped 6; count of bases not matched to a gene: 3. Germline V lookup: CDR1 SGHTA, CDR2 FQGNSA. CDR3: CASRAGLAGEQYF. The CDR3 DNA sequence: TGTGCCAGCAGGGCGGGACTAGCGGGCGAGCAGTACTTC.

There are many counts of this clonotype. The chain joins TRBV6-2 or TRBV6-3 to TRBJ2-7, with D uncertain. CDR3 size: 12 residues. V was clipped by 9 bases and J by 1 base, with 10 bases between them. Germline assignment: CDR1 MNHEY and CDR2 SVGEGT. Here the CDR3 reads CASTSESYEQYF. DNA of the CDR3: TGTGCCAGTACGTCCGAGTCCTACGAGCAGTACTTC.

The V call is TRBV20-1, the J call TRBJ2-1; 10 bases map to TRBD2. Per the germline V gene, CDR1 is DFQATT and CDR2 is SNEGSKA (reference sequence). Trimming took 5 bases from V and 2 from J; bases not matched to a gene: 3. The CDR3 totals 14 residues. This CDR3 reads CSAGTSATYNEQFF. CDR3 sequence (DNA): TGCAGTGCTGGGACTAGCGCGACCTACAATGAGCAGTTCTTC.

The chain joins TRBV28 to TRBJ2-7; D is unresolved. CDR1 MDHEN and CDR2 SYDVKM come from the germline V gene. There are 13 residues in the CDR3. V gave up 8 bases and J gave up 1 base, with 12 bases separating them. In nucleotides, the CDR3 is TGTGCCAGCTGGGAATCGCAGTCCTACGAGCAGTACTTC. Its protein product is CASWESQSYEQYF.

This clonotype was detected ten times or more. The rearrangement joins TRBV9 to TRBJ2-3, with 12 positions matching TRBD2. The CDR3 runs 16 residues. V lost 2 bases and J lost 6; bases outside the gene matches: 7. Germline assignment: CDR1 SGDLS and CDR2 YYNGEE. The DNA for the CDR3 is TGTGCCAGCAGCGTTCTAGCGGGAGGGAGTAAGGATACGCAGTATTTT. Translating it yields CASSVLAGGSKDTQYF.

The chain carries TRBV20-1 and TRBJ2-7, with D perhaps TRBD2 (6 bases). This CDR3 contains 13 residues. V lost 5 bases and J 0 bases, leaving 11 bases between the germline ends. Germline CDR1 DFQATT, CDR2 SNEGSKA (reference sequence). DNA for the CDR3: TGCAGTGCTTACCGGGACTCCTCCTACGAGCAGTACTTC. Its translation: CSAYRDSSYEQYF.

The gene calls are TRBV5-4 and TRBJ2-7; TRBD2 might be the D (5 bases). Germline V gene sequence: CDR1 SGHNT, CDR2 YYREEE (reference sequence). CDR3 length: 15 residues. Trimming pared 0 bases from V and 4 bases from J, leaving 14 bases between. In DNA, the CDR3 is TGTGCCAGCAGCTTGGCGGGGAGTACCCCGTACGAGCAGTACTTC. Encoded protein: CASSLAGSTPYEQYF.

This chain uses TRBV12-3 or TRBV12-4 with TRBJ2-1; possibly TRBD2 for D (5 bases). The CDR3 contains 15 residues. Trimming stripped 6 bases from V and 7 bases from J, with 19 bases between. This CDR3 is CASSEGARGRNEQFF. The CDR3 DNA follows: TGTGCCAGCAGCGAGGGTGCCCGGGGTAGGAATGAGCAGTTCTTC.

This clonotype was counted a few times. This chain uses TRBV19 with TRBJ2-7; no firm D call. V lost 6 bases and J 2 bases, leaving 17 bases between the germline ends. The CDR3 extends over 15 amino acids. Germline V gene lookup returns CDR1 LNHDA and CDR2 SQIVND (reference sequence). The CDR3 loop reads CASRTQPIPPYEQYF. As DNA, the CDR3 is TGTGCCAGTAGAACTCAGCCAATCCCCCCCTACGAGCAGTACTTC. Together with reference TRBV19 and TRBJ2-7, the CDR3 gives the full variable domain: DGGITQSPKYLFRKEGQNVTLSCEQNLNHDAMYWYRQDPGQGLRLIYYSQIVNDFQKGDIAEGYSVSREKKESFPLTVTSAQKNPTAFYLCASRTQPIPPYEQYFGPGTRLTVT.

The chain carries TRBV27 and TRBJ2-3; 8 bases fit TRBD1. The ends lost 2 bases at V and 1 base at J; junction bases unmatched: 5. In germline, CDR1 is MNHEY, CDR2 SMNVEV (reference sequence). The CDR3 is made up of 16 amino acids. CDR3 region: CASSLQGAVGTDTQYF. CDR3 in DNA: TGTGCCAGCAGTTTACAGGGGGCGGTGGGCACAGATACGCAGTATTTT.

This clonotype was picked up many times. The J gene is TRBJ1-2, the V gene TRBV20-1; no definite D call. The CDR3 covers 13 residues. V lost 6 bases and J 9 bases, leaving 20 bases between the germline ends. In germline, CDR1 is DFQATT, CDR2 SNEGSKA (reference sequence). CDR3 bases: TGCAGTGCCCCCCCTTCCGACTTGGCTCGCTACACCTTC. Translation: CSAPPSDLARYTF.

The rearrangement joins TRBV7-2 to TRBJ2-1; 8 bases map to TRBD2. V was clipped by 4 bases and J by 6 bases; unmatched bases: 11. Germline lookup yields CDR1 SGHTA and CDR2 FQGNSA. The CDR3 is made up of 16 amino acids. The CDR3 protein is CASSSLAGTSFNEQFF. CDR3 DNA sequence: TGTGCCAGCAGCTCGCTAGCGGGTACCTCTTTCAATGAGCAGTTCTTC. Full variable domain (missing parts from reference TRBV7-2 and TRBJ2-1): GAGVSQSPSNKVTEKGKDVELRCDPISGHTALYWYRQSLGQGLEFLIYFQGNSAPDKSGLPSDRFSAERTGGSVSTLTIQRTQQEDSAVYLCASSSLAGTSFNEQFFGPGTRLTVL.

This clonotype was seen repeatedly, ten times or more. The chain combines TRBV20-1 with TRBJ1-1; D not resolved. Trimming cost V 3 bases and J 7 bases, with 15 bases left between them. Germline CDR1 is DFQATT and CDR2 is SNEGSKA (reference sequence). This CDR3 has 13 residues. The CDR3 loop is CSASPRVRSEAFF. CDR3 DNA: TGCAGTGCTAGTCCGAGGGTCCGGAGTGAAGCTTTCTTT.

The chain is built from TRBV20-1 and TRBJ2-7; no definite D call. This CDR3 comprises 14 residues. V lost 6 bases, J lost 3 bases, and 18 bases lay in between. CDR1 is DFQATT, CDR2 SNEGSKA, per germline (reference sequence). The CDR3 nucleotides read TGCAGTGCAGGACCATCGGCGGTCTACTACGAGCAGTACTTC. Its protein product is CSAGPSAVYYEQYF.